This T cell receptor (beta chain) was identified in a study of blood T cells in healthy people across ages. Study results and caveats: Fewer expanded clones and more diversity marked long-lived versus aged donors.

Note on this clonotype: What it binds is unknown.

CDR3 length equals 12 residues. Germline values: CDR1 DFQATT, CDR2 SNEGSKA (reference sequence). Together with a sample-barcoded 5' primer, a J-beta primer mix was included in a second PCR lasting about 6 to 11 cycles. TCRdb reprocessed the 5' RACE reads with MiXCR, giving one entry per CDR3 protein. The table has about 1.4 million distinct CDR3 sequences, approximately 63% seen once. The rearrangement links TRBV20-1 to TRBJ2-7; D is undetermined. The DNA end lines up better with TRBJ2-5; the J call may be wrong. The sample was blood. This receptor was obtained from a man aged 18 to 29 in good health. The CDR3 protein is CSARMSGETQYF. In DNA form, the CDR3 reads TGCAGTGCTAGAATGTCAGGAGAGACCCAGTACTTC.